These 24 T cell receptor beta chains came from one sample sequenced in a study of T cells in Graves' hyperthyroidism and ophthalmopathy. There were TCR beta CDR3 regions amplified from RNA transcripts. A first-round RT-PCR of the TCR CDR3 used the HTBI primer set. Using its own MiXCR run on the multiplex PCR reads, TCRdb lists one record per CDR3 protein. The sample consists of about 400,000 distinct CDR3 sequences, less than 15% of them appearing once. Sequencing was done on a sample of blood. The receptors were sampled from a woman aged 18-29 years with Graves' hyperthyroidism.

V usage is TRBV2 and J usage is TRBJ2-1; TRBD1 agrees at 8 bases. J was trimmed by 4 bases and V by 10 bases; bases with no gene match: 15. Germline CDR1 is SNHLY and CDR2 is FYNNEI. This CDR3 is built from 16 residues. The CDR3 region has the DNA TGTGCCACCACCCCGGCGCGGACAGGGATTTACAATGAGCAGTTCTTC. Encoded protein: CATTPARTGIYNEQFF.

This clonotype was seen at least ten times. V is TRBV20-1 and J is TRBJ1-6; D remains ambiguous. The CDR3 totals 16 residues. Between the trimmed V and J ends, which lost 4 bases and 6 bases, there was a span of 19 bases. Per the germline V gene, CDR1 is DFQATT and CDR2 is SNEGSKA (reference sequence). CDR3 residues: CSATKQNLATNSPLHF. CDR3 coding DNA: TGCAGTGCTACAAAACAGAATTTAGCAACTAATTCACCCCTCCACTTT.

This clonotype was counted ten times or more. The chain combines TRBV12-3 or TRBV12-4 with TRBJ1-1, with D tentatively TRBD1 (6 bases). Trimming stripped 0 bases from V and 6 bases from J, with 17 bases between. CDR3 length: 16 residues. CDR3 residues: CASSLARPGEVPEAFF. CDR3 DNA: TGTGCCAGCAGTTTAGCGCGTCCAGGGGAGGTCCCTGAAGCTTTCTTT.

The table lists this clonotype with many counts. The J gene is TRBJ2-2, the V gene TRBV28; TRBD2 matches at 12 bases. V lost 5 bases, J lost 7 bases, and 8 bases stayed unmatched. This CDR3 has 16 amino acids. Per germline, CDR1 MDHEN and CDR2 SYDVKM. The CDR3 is CASSPLAGGRHGELFF. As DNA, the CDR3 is TGTGCCAGCAGTCCCCTAGCGGGGGGGCGTCACGGGGAGCTGTTTTTT.

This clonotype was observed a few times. CDR3 in DNA: TGTGCCAGCAGTTACTCGTTCGGGGCTGGGGCCAACGTCCTGACTTTC. Translating it yields CASSYSFGAGANVLTF. The chain has TRBV6-2 or TRBV6-3 and TRBJ2-6, with D possibly being TRBD2 (5 bases). The CDR3 extends over 16 amino acids. V lost 0 bases, J lost 2 bases, and 8 bases lay in between. Germline CDR1 and CDR2: MNHEY and SVGEGT.

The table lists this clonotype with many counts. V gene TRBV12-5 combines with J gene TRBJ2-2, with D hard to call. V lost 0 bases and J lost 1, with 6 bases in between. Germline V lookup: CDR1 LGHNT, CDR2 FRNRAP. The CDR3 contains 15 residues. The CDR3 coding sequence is TGTGCTAGTGGTTTGGTACAAGGGAACACCGGGGAGCTGTTTTTT. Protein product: CASGLVQGNTGELFF.

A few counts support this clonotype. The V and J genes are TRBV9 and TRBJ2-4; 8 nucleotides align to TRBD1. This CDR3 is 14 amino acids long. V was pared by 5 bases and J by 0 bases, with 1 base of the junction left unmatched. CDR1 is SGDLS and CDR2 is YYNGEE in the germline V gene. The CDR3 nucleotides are TGTGCCAGCAGTGGACAGGGAGCCAAAAACATTCAGTACTTC. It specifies CASSGQGAKNIQYF.

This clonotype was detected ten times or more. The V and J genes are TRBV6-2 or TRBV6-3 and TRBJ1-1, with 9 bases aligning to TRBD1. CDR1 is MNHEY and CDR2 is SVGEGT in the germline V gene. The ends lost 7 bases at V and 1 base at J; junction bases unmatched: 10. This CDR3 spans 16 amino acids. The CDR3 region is CASTFTGGLRNTEAFF. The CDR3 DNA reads TGTGCCAGCACCTTTACAGGGGGCTTAAGGAACACTGAAGCTTTCTTT.

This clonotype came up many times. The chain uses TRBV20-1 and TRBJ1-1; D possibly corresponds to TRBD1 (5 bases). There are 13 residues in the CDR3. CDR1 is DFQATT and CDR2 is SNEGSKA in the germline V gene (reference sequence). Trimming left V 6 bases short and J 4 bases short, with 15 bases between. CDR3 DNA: TGCAGTGCCCAACAGGTTATCAGCACTGAAGCTTTCTTT. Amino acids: CSAQQVISTEAFF.

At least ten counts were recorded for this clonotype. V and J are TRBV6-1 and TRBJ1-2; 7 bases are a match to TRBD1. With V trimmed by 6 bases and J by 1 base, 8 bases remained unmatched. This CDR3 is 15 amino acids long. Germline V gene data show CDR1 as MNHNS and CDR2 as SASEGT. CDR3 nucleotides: TGTGCCAGCAGCTCGGGACAGAAAGTTAACTATGGCTACACCTTC. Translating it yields CASSSGQKVNYGYTF.

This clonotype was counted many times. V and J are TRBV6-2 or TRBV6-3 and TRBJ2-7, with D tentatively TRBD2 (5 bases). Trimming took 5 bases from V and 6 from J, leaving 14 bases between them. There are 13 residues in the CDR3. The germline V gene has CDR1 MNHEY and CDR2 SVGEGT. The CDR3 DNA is TGTGCCAGCAGTCCGGACTTTCCTTCCGAGCAGTACTTC. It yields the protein CASSPDFPSEQYF.

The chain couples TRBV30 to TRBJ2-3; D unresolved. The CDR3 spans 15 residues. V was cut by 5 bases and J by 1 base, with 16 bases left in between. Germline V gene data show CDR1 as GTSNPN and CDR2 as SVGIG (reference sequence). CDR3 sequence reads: CAWGESRWGTDTQYF. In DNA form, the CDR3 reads TGTGCCTGGGGTGAATCGAGGTGGGGCACAGATACGCAGTATTTT.

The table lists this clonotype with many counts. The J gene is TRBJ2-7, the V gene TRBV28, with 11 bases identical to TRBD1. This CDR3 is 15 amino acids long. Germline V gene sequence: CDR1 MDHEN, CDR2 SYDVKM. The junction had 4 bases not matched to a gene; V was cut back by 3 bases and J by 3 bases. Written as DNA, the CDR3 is TGTGCCAGCAGTTTGAGGACAGGGGGCCTCTACGAGCAGTACTTC. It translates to CASSLRTGGLYEQYF.

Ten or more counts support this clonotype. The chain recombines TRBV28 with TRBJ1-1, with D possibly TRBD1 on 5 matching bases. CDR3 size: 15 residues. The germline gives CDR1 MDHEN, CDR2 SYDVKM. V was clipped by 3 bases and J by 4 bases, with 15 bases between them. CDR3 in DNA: TGTGCCAGCAGTTTGAGTATCGGGGGAGGCACTGAAGCTTTCTTT. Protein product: CASSLSIGGGTEAFF.

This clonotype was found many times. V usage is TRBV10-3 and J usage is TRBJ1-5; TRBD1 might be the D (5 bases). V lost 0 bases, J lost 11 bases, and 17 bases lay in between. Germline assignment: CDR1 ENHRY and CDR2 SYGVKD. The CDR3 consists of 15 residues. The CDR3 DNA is TGTGCCATCAGTGAGTCCGGGCAGGGTGGTGAAGCCCAGCATTTT. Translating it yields CAISESGQGGEAQHF.

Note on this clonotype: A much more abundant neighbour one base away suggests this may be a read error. The CDR3 coding sequence is TGTGCCAGCATCCGGGACAGCCCTGAAGCTTTCTTT. It specifies CASIRDSPEAFF. The genes are TRBV28 and TRBJ1-1; 7 bases agree with TRBD1. The CDR3 covers 12 residues. V lost 7 bases, J lost 6 bases, and 5 bases stayed unmatched. Germline V lookup: CDR1 MDHEN, CDR2 SYDVKM. The entire variable domain, with the rest obtained from reference TRBV28 and TRBJ1-1, is as follows: DVKVTQSSRYLVKRTGEKVFLECVQDMDHENMFWYRQDPGLGLRLIYFSYDVKMKEKGDIPEGYSVSREKKERFSLILESASTNQTSMYLCASIRDSPEAFFGQGTRLTVV.

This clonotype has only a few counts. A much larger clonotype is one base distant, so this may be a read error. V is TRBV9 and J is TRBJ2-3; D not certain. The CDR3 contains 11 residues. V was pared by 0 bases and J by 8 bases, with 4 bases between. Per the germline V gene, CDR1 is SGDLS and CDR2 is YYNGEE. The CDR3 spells CASSVEGTQYF. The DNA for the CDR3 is TGTGCCAGCAGCGTAGAGGGTACGCAGTATTTT.

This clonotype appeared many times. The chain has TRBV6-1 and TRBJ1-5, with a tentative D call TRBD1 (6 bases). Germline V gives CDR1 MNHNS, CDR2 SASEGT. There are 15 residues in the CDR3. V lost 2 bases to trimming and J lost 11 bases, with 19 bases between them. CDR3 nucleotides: TGTGCCAGCAGTGAATCGGGGGCCTACTTGGAAGCCCAGCATTTT. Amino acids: CASSESGAYLEAQHF.

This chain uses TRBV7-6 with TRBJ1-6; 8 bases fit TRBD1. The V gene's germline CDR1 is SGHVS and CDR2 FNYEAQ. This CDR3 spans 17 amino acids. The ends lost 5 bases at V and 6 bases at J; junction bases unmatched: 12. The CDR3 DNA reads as TGTGCCAGCAGCCTCCGTAGTGACAGGGGTCTTAATTCACCCCTCCACTTT. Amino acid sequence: CASSLRSDRGLNSPLHF.

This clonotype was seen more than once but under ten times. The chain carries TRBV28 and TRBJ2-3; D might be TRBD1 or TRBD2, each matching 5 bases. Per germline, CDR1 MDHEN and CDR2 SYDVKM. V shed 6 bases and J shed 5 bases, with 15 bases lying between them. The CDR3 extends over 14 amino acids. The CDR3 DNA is TGTGCCAGCAGGGGGGTCTTCTTACGAGATACGCAGTATTTT. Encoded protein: CASRGVFLRDTQYF.

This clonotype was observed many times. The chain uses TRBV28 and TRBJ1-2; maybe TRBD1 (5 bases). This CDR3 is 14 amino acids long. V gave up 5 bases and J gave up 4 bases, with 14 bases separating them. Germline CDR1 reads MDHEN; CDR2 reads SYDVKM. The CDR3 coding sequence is TGTGCCAGCAGTCCCGAGACAGCCATCTATGGCTACACCTTC. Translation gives CASSPETAIYGYTF.

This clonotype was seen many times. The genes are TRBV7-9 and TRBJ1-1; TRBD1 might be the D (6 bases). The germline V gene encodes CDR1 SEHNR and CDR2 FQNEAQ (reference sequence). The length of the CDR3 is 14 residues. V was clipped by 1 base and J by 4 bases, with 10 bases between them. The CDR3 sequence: CASSLGQVGTEAFF. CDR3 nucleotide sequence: TGTGCCAGCAGCTTAGGACAGGTGGGCACTGAAGCTTTCTTT. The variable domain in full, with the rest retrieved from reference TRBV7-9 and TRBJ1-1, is DTGVSQNPRHKITKRGQNVTFRCDPISEHNRLYWYRQTLGQGPEFLTYFQNEAQLEKSRLLSDRFSAERPKGSFSTLEIQRTEQGDSAMYLCASSLGQVGTEAFFGQGTRLTVV.

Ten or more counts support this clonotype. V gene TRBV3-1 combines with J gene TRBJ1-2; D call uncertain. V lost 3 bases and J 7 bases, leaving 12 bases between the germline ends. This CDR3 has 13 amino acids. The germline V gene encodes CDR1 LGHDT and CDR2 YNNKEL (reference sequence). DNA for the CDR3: TGTGCCAGCAGCCAGGATCTGTCAGCTGGCTACACCTTC. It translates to CASSQDLSAGYTF.

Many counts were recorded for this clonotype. CDR3 in amino acids: CASSYPLGEQYF. The CDR3 region has the DNA TGTGCCAGCAGTTACCCACTTGGCGAGCAGTACTTC. V usage is TRBV6-2 or TRBV6-3 and J usage is TRBJ2-7; D not certain. Germline assignment: CDR1 MNHEY and CDR2 SVGEGT. The CDR3 extends over 12 amino acids. Trimming took off 2 bases at V and 6 bases at J, with 8 bases between the two ends.